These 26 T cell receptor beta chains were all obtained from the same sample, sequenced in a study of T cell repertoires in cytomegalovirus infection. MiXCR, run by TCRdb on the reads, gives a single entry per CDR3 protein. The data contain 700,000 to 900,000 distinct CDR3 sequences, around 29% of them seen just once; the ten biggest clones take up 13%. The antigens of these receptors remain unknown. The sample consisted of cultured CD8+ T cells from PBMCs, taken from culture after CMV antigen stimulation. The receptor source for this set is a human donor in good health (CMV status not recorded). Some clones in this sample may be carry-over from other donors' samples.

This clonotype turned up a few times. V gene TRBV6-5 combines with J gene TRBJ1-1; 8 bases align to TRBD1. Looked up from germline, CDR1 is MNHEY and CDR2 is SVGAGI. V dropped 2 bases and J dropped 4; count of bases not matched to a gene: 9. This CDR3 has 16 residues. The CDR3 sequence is CASSYPGTGGSTEAFF. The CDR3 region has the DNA TGTGCCAGCAGTTACCCGGGGACAGGAGGGTCCACTGAAGCTTTCTTT.

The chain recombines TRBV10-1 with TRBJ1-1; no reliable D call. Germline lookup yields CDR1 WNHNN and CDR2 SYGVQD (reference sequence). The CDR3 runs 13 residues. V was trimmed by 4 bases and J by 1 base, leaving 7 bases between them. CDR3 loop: CASSGNRNTEAFF. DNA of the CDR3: TGCGCCAGCAGTGGGAACAGGAACACTGAAGCTTTCTTT.

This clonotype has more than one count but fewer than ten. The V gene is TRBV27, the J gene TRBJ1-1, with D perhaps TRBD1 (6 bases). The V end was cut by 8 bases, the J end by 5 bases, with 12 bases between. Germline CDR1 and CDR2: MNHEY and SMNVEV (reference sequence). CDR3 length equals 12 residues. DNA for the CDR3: TGTGCCAGCTGGGGGGGGCGGACTGAAGCTTTCTTT. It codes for CASWGGRTEAFF.

This chain's CDR3 is CASSARTGIRDTIYF. CDR3 nucleotides: TGTGCCAGCAGTGCGCGGACAGGGATTCGCGACACCATATATTTT. This sequence joins TRBV6-2 or TRBV6-3 and TRBJ1-3; the match to TRBD1 covers 8 bases. Trimming removed 5 bases from V and 8 bases from J; junction bases left unmatched: 11. Per germline, CDR1 MNHEY and CDR2 SVGEGT. CDR3 length equals 15 residues.

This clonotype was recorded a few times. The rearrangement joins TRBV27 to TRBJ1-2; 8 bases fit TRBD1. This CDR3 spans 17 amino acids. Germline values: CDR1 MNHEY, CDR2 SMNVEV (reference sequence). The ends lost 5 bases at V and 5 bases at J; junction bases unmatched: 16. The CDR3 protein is CASSAGGGGFPGYGYTF. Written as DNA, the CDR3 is TGTGCCAGCAGTGCAGGGGGCGGGGGATTCCCCGGGTATGGCTACACCTTC.

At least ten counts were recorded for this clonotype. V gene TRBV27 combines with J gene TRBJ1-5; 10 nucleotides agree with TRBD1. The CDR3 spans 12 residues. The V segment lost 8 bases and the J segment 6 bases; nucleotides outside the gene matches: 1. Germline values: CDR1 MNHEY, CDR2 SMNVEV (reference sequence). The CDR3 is CASGQGGQPQHF. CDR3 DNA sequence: TGTGCCAGCGGACAGGGGGGTCAGCCCCAGCATTTT.

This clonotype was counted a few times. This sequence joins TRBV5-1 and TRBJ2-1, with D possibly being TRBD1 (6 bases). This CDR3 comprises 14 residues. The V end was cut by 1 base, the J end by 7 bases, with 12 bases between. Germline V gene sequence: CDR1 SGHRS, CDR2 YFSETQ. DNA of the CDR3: TGCGCCAGCAGCTTGAGGCAGGGGCGGAATGAGCAGTTCTTC. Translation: CASSLRQGRNEQFF.

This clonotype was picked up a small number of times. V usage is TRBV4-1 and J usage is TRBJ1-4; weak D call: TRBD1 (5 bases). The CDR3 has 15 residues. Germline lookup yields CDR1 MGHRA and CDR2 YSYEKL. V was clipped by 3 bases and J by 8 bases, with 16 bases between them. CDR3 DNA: TGCGCCAGCAGCCAGGGGTGGACCGAGGGGGAAAAACTGTTTTTT. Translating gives CASSQGWTEGEKLFF.

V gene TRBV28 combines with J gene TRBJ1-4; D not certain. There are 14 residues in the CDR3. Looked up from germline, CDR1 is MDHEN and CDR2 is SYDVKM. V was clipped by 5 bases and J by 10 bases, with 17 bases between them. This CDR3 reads CASSPRTYEGKLFF. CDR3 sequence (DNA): TGTGCCAGCAGTCCCCGTACCTATGAGGGAAAACTGTTTTTT.

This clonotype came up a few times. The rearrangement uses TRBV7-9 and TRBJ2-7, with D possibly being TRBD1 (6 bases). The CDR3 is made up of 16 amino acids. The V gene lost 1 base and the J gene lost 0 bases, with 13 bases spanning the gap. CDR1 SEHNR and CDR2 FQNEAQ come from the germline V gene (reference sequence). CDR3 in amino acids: CASSLVRGRSSYEQYF. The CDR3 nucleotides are TGTGCCAGCAGCTTAGTCAGGGGTAGGAGCTCCTACGAGCAGTACTTC.

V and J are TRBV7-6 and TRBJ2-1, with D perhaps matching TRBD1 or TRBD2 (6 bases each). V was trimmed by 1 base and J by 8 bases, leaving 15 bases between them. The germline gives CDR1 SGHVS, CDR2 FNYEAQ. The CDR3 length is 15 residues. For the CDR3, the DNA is TGTGCCAGCAGCTTAGACGGGGGCCCCGGGGATGAGCAGTTCTTC. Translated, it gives CASSLDGGPGDEQFF.

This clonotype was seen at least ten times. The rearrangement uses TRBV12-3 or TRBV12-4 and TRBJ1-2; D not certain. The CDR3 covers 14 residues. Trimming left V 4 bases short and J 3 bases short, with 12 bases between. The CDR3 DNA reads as TGTGCCAGCAGTTCCAGGTCGTCGCACTATGGCTACACCTTC. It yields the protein CASSSRSSHYGYTF.

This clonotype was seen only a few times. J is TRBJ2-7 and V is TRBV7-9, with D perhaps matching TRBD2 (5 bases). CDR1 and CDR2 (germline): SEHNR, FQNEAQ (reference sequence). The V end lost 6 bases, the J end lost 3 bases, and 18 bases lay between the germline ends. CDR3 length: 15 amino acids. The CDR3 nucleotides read TGTGCCAGCAGTTCGCAGCGGACCCCACTCTACGAGCAGTACTTC. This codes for CASSSQRTPLYEQYF.

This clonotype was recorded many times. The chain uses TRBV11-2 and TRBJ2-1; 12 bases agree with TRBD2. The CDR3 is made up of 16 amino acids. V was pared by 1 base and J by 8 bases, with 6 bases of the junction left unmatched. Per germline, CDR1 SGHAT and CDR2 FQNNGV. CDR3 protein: CASSLGASGGAYEQFF. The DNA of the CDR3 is TGTGCCAGCAGCTTAGGTGCTAGCGGGGGGGCGTATGAGCAGTTCTTC.

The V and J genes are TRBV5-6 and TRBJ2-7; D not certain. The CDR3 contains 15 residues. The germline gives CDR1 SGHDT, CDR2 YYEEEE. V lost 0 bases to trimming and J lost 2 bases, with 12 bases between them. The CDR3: CASSLVKGSPYEQYF. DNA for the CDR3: TGTGCCAGCAGCTTGGTGAAGGGATCTCCCTACGAGCAGTACTTC.

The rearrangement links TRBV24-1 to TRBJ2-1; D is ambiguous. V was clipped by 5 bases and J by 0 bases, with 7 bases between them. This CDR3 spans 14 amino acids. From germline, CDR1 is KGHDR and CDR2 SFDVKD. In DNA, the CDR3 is TGTGCCACCAGTGTCCTAGGCTCCTACAATGAGCAGTTCTTC. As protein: CATSVLGSYNEQFF.

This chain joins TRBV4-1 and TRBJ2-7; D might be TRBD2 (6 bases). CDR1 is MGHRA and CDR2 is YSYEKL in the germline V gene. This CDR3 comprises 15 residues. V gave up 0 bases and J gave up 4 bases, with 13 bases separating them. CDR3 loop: CASSQEPGGTYEQYV. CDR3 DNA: TGCGCCAGCAGCCAAGAGCCCGGGGGAACTTACGAGCAGTACGTC.

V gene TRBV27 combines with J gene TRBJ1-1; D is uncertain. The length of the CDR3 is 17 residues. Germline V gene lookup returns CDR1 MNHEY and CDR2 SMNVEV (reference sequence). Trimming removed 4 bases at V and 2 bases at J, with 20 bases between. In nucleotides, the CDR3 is TGTGCCAGCAGTTCTCGAGGGATCCCTAGGGTTAACACTGAAGCTTTCTTT. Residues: CASSSRGIPRVNTEAFF.

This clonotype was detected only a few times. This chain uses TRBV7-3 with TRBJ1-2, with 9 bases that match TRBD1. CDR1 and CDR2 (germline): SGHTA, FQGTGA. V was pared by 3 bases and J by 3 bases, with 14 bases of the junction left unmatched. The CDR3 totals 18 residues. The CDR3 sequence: CASSLPGQGSGPHYGYTF. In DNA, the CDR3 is TGTGCCAGCAGCTTGCCGGGACAGGGATCAGGTCCTCACTATGGCTACACCTTC.

The CDR3, as DNA: TGTGCCAGCACCACCGGCCGGCGGACCCGCTCTGGAAACACCATATATTTT. Translation gives CASTTGRRTRSGNTIYF. The V gene is TRBV6-2 or TRBV6-3, the J gene TRBJ1-3; D is undetermined. Between the trimmed V and J ends, which lost 7 bases and 0 bases, there was a span of 19 bases. This CDR3 region has 17 residues. CDR1 is MNHEY, CDR2 SVGEGT, per germline.

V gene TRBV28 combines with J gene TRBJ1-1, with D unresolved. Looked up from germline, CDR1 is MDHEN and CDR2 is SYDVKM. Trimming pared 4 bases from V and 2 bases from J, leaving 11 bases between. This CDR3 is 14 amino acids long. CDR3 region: CASSSVWVNTEAFF. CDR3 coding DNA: TGTGCCAGCAGTTCCGTGTGGGTAAACACTGAAGCTTTCTTT.

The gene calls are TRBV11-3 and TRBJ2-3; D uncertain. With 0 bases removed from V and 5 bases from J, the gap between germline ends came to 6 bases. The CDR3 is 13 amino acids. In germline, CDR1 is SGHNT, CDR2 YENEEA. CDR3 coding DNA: TGTGCCAGCAGCTTAGATCCCAGAGATACGCAGTATTTT. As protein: CASSLDPRDTQYF. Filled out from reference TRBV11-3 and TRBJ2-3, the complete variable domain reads EAGVVQSPRYKIIEKKQPVAFWCNPISGHNTLYWYLQNLGQGPELLIRYENEEAVDDSQLPKDRFSAERLKGVDSTLKIQPAELGDSAVYLCASSLDPRDTQYFGPGTRLTVL.

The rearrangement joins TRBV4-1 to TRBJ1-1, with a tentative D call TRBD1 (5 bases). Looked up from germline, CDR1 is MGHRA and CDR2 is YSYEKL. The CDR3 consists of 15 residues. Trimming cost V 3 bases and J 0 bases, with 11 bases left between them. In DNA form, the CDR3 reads TGCGCCAGCAGCCAGCAGACAGACTTGAACACTGAAGCTTTCTTT. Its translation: CASSQQTDLNTEAFF.

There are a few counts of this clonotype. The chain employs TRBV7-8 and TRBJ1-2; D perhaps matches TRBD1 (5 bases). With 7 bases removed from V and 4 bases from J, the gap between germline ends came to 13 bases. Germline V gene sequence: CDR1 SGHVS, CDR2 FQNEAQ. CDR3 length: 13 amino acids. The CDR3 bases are TGTGCCAGCACAGGGACGGGGGTCTATGGCTACACCTTC. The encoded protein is CASTGTGVYGYTF.

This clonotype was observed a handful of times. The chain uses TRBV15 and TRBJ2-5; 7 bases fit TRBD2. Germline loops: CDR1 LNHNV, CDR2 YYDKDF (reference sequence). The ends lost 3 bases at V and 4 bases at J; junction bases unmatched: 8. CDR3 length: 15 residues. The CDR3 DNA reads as TGTGCCACCAGCAGCACTAGCGCCCCTCCAGAGACCCAGTACTTC. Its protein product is CATSSTSAPPETQYF.

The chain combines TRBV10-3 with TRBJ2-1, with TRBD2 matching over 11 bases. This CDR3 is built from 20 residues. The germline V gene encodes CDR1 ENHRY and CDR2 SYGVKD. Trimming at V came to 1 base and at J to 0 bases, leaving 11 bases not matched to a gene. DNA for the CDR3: TGTGCCATCAGTGAGTGGGGTCTAGCGGGGGGTCAGAGCTCCTACAATGAGCAGTTCTTC. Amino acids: CAISEWGLAGGQSSYNEQFF.